The 29 T cell receptor beta chains below come from one sample, sequenced in a study of persistence of HIV-infected CD4 T cells. This was the immunoSEQ version 4 assay in survey mode. Using immunoSEQ multiplex PCR, the repertoire was profiled, and TCRdb retains in-frame clones only, with some absent. This table holds 30,000 to 40,000 clones, around 82% found once. Overlapping HIV-1 Gag 15-mer peptides at around 0.91 ug per peptide per mL were used. CD40L/CD69 double-negative CD45RO-high memory CD4+ T cells were collected. Antigen specificity for these receptors is unknown. The sample in question was CD4+ T cells sorted from PBMCs after approximately 19-hour stimulation, obtained from a patient who received antiretroviral therapy. The receptors originated from an adult woman with HIV who was CMV-seropositive.

This clone occurred a few times. The V call is TRBV2, the J call TRBJ2-7; TRBD2 matches at 7 bases. The CDR3 extends over 14 amino acids. With 2 bases clipped from V and 7 bases from J, the junction kept 8 bases outside the gene matches. The germline V gene has CDR1 SNHLY and CDR2 FYNNEI. The CDR3 region is CASSEWGRAWEQYF. CDR3 coding DNA: TGTGCCAGCAGTGAATGGGGGAGGGCGTGGGAGCAGTACTTC.

There are a few counts of this clone. The chain links TRBV25-1 to TRBJ1-1; D unresolved. From germline, CDR1 is MGHDK and CDR2 SYGVNS. Trimming stripped 4 bases from V and 2 bases from J, with 11 bases between. The CDR3 is 14 amino acids. In nucleotides, the CDR3 is TGTGCCAGCAGTGGTCCGAGGGCTAACACTGAAGCTTTCTTT. Translating it yields CASSGPRANTEAFF.

The genes are TRBV5-1 and TRBJ2-7; D possibly corresponds to TRBD1 (5 bases). Trimming left V 4 bases short and J 3 bases short, with 17 bases between. CDR1 is SGHRS and CDR2 is YFSETQ in the germline V gene. The CDR3 spans 15 residues. The CDR3 nucleotides are TGCGCCAGCAGCCATGGGGCTCTCCCCAACTACGAGCAGTACTTC. Protein: CASSHGALPNYEQYF.

This CDR3 is CASSYDTDTQYF. The CDR3 DNA is TGCGCCAGCAGCTACGACACAGATACGCAGTATTTT. The chain couples TRBV5-1 to TRBJ2-3; D gene unclear. V lost 3 bases to trimming and J lost 2 bases, with 4 bases between them. Germline assignment: CDR1 SGHRS and CDR2 YFSETQ. This CDR3 is 12 amino acids long.

The rearrangement uses TRBV5-1 and TRBJ1-1; 7 bases are a match to TRBD1. Germline-derived CDR1 and CDR2 are SGHRS and YFSETQ. The CDR3 contains 13 residues. With V trimmed by 0 bases and J by 9 bases, 5 bases remained unmatched. The CDR3 DNA sequence: TGCGCCAGCAGCTTGGTACAGGGGAAGAAAGCTTTCTTT. Its translation is CASSLVQGKKAFF.

The chain employs TRBV7-8 and TRBJ1-1; no clear D gene. This CDR3 has 18 amino acids. Trimming stripped 1 base from V and 0 bases from J, with 18 bases between. Per germline, CDR1 SGHVS and CDR2 FQNEAQ. CDR3 DNA: TGTGCCAGCAGCTTAGGAGGTCAGGCGGGGAGAATGAACACTGAAGCTTTCTTT. This encodes CASSLGGQAGRMNTEAFF.

This clone was observed a handful of times. The rearrangement uses TRBV7-9 and TRBJ1-2; 9 bases line up with TRBD1. The V gene end was trimmed by 5 bases and the J gene end by 0 bases; junction bases not matched to a gene: 7. This CDR3 region has 16 residues. Germline V gives CDR1 SEHNR, CDR2 FQNEAQ (reference sequence). CDR3 in amino acids: CASSRTGDGANYGYTF. The CDR3 region has the DNA TGTGCCAGCAGCCGGACAGGGGATGGAGCTAACTATGGCTACACCTTC.

The J gene is TRBJ2-1, the V gene TRBV5-4, with unresolved D. This CDR3 contains 16 residues. Trimming pared 1 base from V and 3 bases from J, leaving 14 bases between. Germline CDR1 is SGHNT and CDR2 is YYREEE (reference sequence). The CDR3 is CASSLKTPSLYNEQFF. In nucleotides, the CDR3 is TGTGCCAGCAGCTTGAAGACCCCGAGCCTCTACAATGAGCAGTTCTTC.

By share, this clone ranks as medium-sized. CDR3 coding DNA: TGTGCCAGTAGTGGGGACAGAATTGGGAACACTGAAGCTTTCTTT. As protein: CASSGDRIGNTEAFF. This chain uses TRBV19 with TRBJ1-1; 7 nucleotides agree with TRBD1. CDR1 is LNHDA, CDR2 SQIVND, per germline (reference sequence). This CDR3 is 15 amino acids long. With V trimmed by 5 bases and J by 1 base, 7 bases remained unmatched.

This chain connects TRBV2 to TRBJ2-3, with a tentative D call TRBD2 (6 bases). The germline gives CDR1 SNHLY, CDR2 FYNNEI. This CDR3 is built from 12 residues. The germline V and J ends were trimmed by 5 bases and 5 bases, with 8 bases remaining between them. The CDR3 is CASSPGEDTQYF. In nucleotides, the CDR3 is TGTGCCAGCAGTCCGGGGGAAGATACGCAGTATTTT. The whole variable domain, filled in from reference TRBV2 and TRBJ2-3, reads EPEVTQTPSHQVTQMGQEVILRCVPISNHLYFYWYRQILGQKVEFLVSFYNNEISEKSEIFDDQFSVERPDGSNFTLKIRSTKLEDSAMYFCASSPGEDTQYFGPGTRLTVL.

The genes are TRBV3-1 (or the pseudogene TRBV3-2) and TRBJ2-3; 8 positions match TRBD2. V was pared by 4 bases and J by 1 base, with 4 bases of the junction left unmatched. Germline values: CDR1 LGHDT, CDR2 YNNKEL (reference sequence). The CDR3 sequence is 15 residues long. The CDR3 loop reads CASSPRGGRTDTQYF. In DNA, the CDR3 is TGTGCCAGCAGCCCCCGCGGGGGGCGCACAGATACGCAGTATTTT.

The chain is built from TRBV7-7 and TRBJ2-5; possibly TRBD2 for D (5 bases). The CDR3 totals 15 residues. V dropped 1 base and J dropped 0 bases, with 9 bases sitting between them. Germline V gene sequence: CDR1 SSHAT, CDR2 FNYEAQ (reference sequence). The CDR3 is CASSLVGGYQETQYF. DNA of the CDR3: TGTGCCAGCAGCTTAGTAGGCGGGTACCAAGAGACCCAGTACTTC. The full variable domain, its missing parts supplied by reference TRBV7-7 and TRBJ2-5, is GAGVSQSPRYKVTKRGQDVTLRCDPISSHATLYWYQQALGQGPEFLTYFNYEAQPDKSGLPSDRFSAERPEGSISTLTIQRTEQRDSAMYRCASSLVGGYQETQYFGPGTRLLVL.

The CDR3 region has the DNA TGTGCCAGCAGCTACTCCGGGACAGGGGGCTATGGCTACACCTTC. Its translation is CASSYSGTGGYGYTF. The V gene is TRBV7-9, the J gene TRBJ1-2, with 11 bases matching TRBD1. Germline loops: CDR1 SEHNR, CDR2 FQNEAQ (reference sequence). V gave up 4 bases and J gave up 4 bases; unmatched junction bases: 5. This CDR3 is built from 15 residues.

The chain employs TRBV28 and TRBJ2-7; 12 bases fit TRBD1. The CDR3 covers 16 residues. The germline CDR1 and CDR2 sequences are MDHEN and SYDVKM. V shed 0 bases, J shed 4 bases, and the junction held 4 bases outside the gene matches. As DNA, the CDR3 is TGTGCCAGCAGTTTATGGGGGACAGGGGGCAAGTACGAGCAGTACTTC. It translates to CASSLWGTGGKYEQYF.

The chain employs TRBV7-8 and TRBJ1-1; tentative D call: TRBD1 (6 bases). V lost 4 bases and J 0 bases, leaving 24 bases between the germline ends. The CDR3 consists of 19 residues. In germline, CDR1 is SGHVS, CDR2 FQNEAQ. CDR3 loop: CASSSGARGRRGLNTEAFF. The CDR3, as DNA: TGTGCCAGCAGCTCCGGGGCTCGGGGCCGAAGGGGGTTGAACACTGAAGCTTTCTTT.

J is TRBJ1-3 and V is TRBV7-8; D might be TRBD1 (5 bases). V lost 1 base, J lost 0 bases, and 7 bases lay in between. This CDR3 has 15 amino acids. CDR1 and CDR2 from the germline V gene are SGHVS and FQNEAQ. The CDR3: CASSLEGFSGNTIYF. The CDR3 DNA reads as TGTGCCAGCAGCTTAGAGGGGTTCTCTGGAAACACCATATATTTT.

J is TRBJ1-5 and V is TRBV5-6; D not resolved. The CDR3 has 15 amino acids. The germline V gene encodes CDR1 SGHDT and CDR2 YYEEEE. Trimming removed 0 bases at V and 1 base at J, with 8 bases between. CDR3 in DNA: TGTGCCAGCAGCTTGGGGGTAACGAGCAATCAGCCCCAGCATTTT. This encodes CASSLGVTSNQPQHF.

The V call is TRBV29-1, the J call TRBJ2-3; D gene unclear. Germline-derived CDR1 and CDR2 are SQVTM and ANQGSEA. The V gene lost 7 bases and the J gene lost 2 bases, with 13 bases spanning the gap. There are 13 residues in the CDR3. The CDR3 is CSAKRGSTDTQYF. CDR3 coding DNA: TGCAGCGCTAAGAGAGGATCCACAGATACGCAGTATTTT.

The chain recombines TRBV12-3 or TRBV12-4 with TRBJ2-1, with D unclear. There are 13 residues in the CDR3. V lost 2 bases, J lost 4 bases, and 6 bases lay in between. CDR3 loop: CASSLPDYNEQFF. The CDR3 DNA is TGTGCCAGCAGTTTACCCGATTACAATGAGCAGTTCTTC.

For this clone: Other DNA sequences from this sample encode an identical CDR3 as well. This chain joins TRBV5-6 and TRBJ2-5; no firm D call. The CDR3 is made up of 11 amino acids. The germline V gene has CDR1 SGHDT and CDR2 YYEEEE. The V gene lost 1 base and the J gene lost 5 bases, with 3 bases spanning the gap. The CDR3 reads CASSLRETQYF. CDR3 bases: TGTGCCAGCAGCTTGCGCGAGACCCAGTACTTC.

The V call is TRBV4-1, the J call TRBJ1-2; TRBD1 might be the D (5 bases). From germline, CDR1 is MGHRA and CDR2 YSYEKL. This CDR3 has 15 amino acids. V was trimmed by 0 bases and J by 4 bases, leaving 12 bases between them. The CDR3 region is CASSQEDRRSYGYTF. The CDR3 DNA reads TGCGCCAGCAGCCAAGAAGACAGACGAAGCTATGGCTACACCTTC.

V gene TRBV29-1 combines with J gene TRBJ2-2; D uncertain. The V end lost 7 bases, the J end lost 1 base, and 13 bases lay between the germline ends. This CDR3 is 14 amino acids long. Per the germline V gene, CDR1 is SQVTM and CDR2 is ANQGSEA. The CDR3 DNA sequence: TGCAGCGGGCGGTTCGGAATGAACACCGGGGAGCTGTTTTTT. Amino acid sequence: CSGRFGMNTGELFF.

The V call is TRBV18, the J call TRBJ2-7; D perhaps matches TRBD1 (6 bases). Germline assignment: CDR1 KGHSH and CDR2 LQKENI. Trimming cost V 4 bases and J 0 bases, with 10 bases left between them. This CDR3 has 14 residues. This chain's CDR3 is CASSRTVGSYEQYF. DNA for the CDR3: TGTGCCAGCTCACGGACAGTTGGCTCCTACGAGCAGTACTTC.

This CDR3 reads CASSRDGQSSGELFF. The CDR3 nucleotides read TGCGCCAGCAGCCGGGACGGCCAAAGTTCCGGGGAGCTGTTTTTT. V usage is TRBV5-1 and J usage is TRBJ2-2, with D perhaps matching TRBD1 or TRBD2 (5 bases each). Germline CDR1 SGHRS, CDR2 YFSETQ. With 4 bases removed from V and 6 bases from J, the gap between germline ends came to 16 bases. The length of the CDR3 is 15 residues.

In nucleotides, the CDR3 is TGTGCCAGCAGTTCCTCTGGGGCGGGAGGGCGTGAGCAGTTCTTC. It is translated as CASSSSGAGGREQFF. The V call is TRBV28, the J call TRBJ2-1, with 9 nucleotides matching TRBD2. Germline assignment: CDR1 MDHEN and CDR2 SYDVKM. V shed 4 bases, J shed 9 bases, and the junction held 10 bases outside the gene matches. This CDR3 contains 15 residues.

This chain uses TRBV19 with TRBJ1-1; D is unclear. Germline-derived CDR1 and CDR2 are LNHDA and SQIVND (reference sequence). This CDR3 has 15 residues. The germline V and J ends were trimmed by 0 bases and 1 base, with 9 bases remaining between them. CDR3: CASSIDRRSNTEAFF. Here the CDR3 DNA reads TGTGCCAGTAGTATAGATAGGCGGTCGAACACTGAAGCTTTCTTT.

J is TRBJ2-2 and V is TRBV19; D might be TRBD1 or TRBD2, each matching 5 bases. The CDR3 has 16 amino acids. Trimming took off 3 bases at V and 4 bases at J, with 15 bases between the two ends. Germline-derived CDR1 and CDR2 are LNHDA and SQIVND (reference sequence). CDR3 coding DNA: TGTGCCAGTAGTATCGGGACGGGCGTTGGCACCGGGGAGCTGTTTTTT. It specifies CASSIGTGVGTGELFF.

The chain recombines TRBV7-8 with TRBJ2-3, with no clear D. From germline, CDR1 is SGHVS and CDR2 FQNEAQ. CDR3 length: 12 amino acids. V was shortened by 5 bases and J by 14 bases, with 17 bases between the two germline ends. The CDR3 region is CASSRLVGSSYF. CDR3 coding DNA: TGTGCCAGCAGCCGTCTAGTAGGTTCCTCGTATTTT.

The chain recombines TRBV7-2 with TRBJ2-2; D perhaps matches TRBD2 (5 bases). CDR3 length equals 15 residues. Trimming stripped 5 bases from V and 2 bases from J, with 12 bases between. The germline V gene has CDR1 SGHTA and CDR2 FQGNSA. The CDR3 nucleotides read TGTGCCAGCAGCCTTGGACTCCATAACACCGGGGAGCTGTTTTTT. As protein: CASSLGLHNTGELFF.